The 21 T cell receptor beta chains listed next were all sequenced from one sample in a study of blood T cell repertoires in COVID-19. Clones were read by immunoSEQ multiplex PCR, and TCRdb kept only the in-frame ones, dropping some. This sample yields under 300,000 clones, of which over 80% are seen a single time; under 2.5% belongs to the top ten. The sample was PBMCs or T cells enriched from blood (not recorded which). Every receptor here comes from a woman aged 18 to 35 who had recovered from COVID-19.

Notes on this clone: The sample has other DNA sequences that encode this CDR3 too. The V and J genes are TRBV5-4 and TRBJ2-1; a weak D match, TRBD2 (6 bases). The germline CDR1 and CDR2 sequences are SGHNT and YYREEE (reference sequence). V was shortened by 0 bases and J by 0 bases, with 7 bases between the two germline ends. The CDR3 contains 15 residues. The CDR3 DNA follows: TGTGCCAGCAGCTTGGTGGGGGGCTCCTACAATGAGCAGTTCTTC. Protein: CASSLVGGSYNEQFF.

V usage is TRBV19 and J usage is TRBJ2-1; 8 bases map to TRBD2. Per the germline V gene, CDR1 is LNHDA and CDR2 is SQIVND (reference sequence). The ends lost 4 bases at V and 5 bases at J; junction bases unmatched: 7. The CDR3 is 15 amino acids. The CDR3: CASSSRREVDNEQFF. The CDR3 coding sequence is TGTGCCAGTAGTAGTCGGCGGGAGGTCGACAATGAGCAGTTCTTC.

The chain links TRBV5-1 to TRBJ2-2; 7 positions agree with TRBD1. The CDR3 sequence is 15 residues long. In germline, CDR1 is SGHRS, CDR2 YFSETQ. The ends lost 0 bases at V and 9 bases at J; junction bases unmatched: 8. The chain's CDR3 is CASSLDRGVVRELFF. The CDR3 nucleotides are TGCGCCAGCAGCTTGGACAGGGGCGTTGTGAGGGAGCTGTTTTTT.

The chain joins TRBV3-1 (or the pseudogene TRBV3-2) to TRBJ2-5; tentatively, D is TRBD1 (6 bases). V dropped 4 bases and J dropped 7 bases, with 22 bases sitting between them. Germline V gives CDR1 LGHDT, CDR2 YNNKEL (reference sequence). This CDR3 has 16 residues. CDR3 residues: CASSPLLGGREGTQYF. CDR3 DNA sequence: TGTGCCAGCAGCCCACTCCTAGGGGGACGCGAGGGGACCCAGTACTTC.

The chain combines TRBV29-1 with TRBJ2-6, with 7 bases that match TRBD2. Germline trimming cut 4 bases from V and 0 bases from J; bases unmatched to any gene: 6. The CDR3 is 16 residues long. CDR1 and CDR2 from the germline V gene are SQVTM and ANQGSEA. As DNA, the CDR3 is TGCAGCGTTGTAGATGGGGGGGGCTCTGGGGCCAACGTCCTGACTTTC. Protein: CSVVDGGGSGANVLTF.

This chain connects TRBV1 to TRBJ1-2; no check of the table's D call, TRBD1, against the DNA was made. TRBV1 is designated a pseudogene. This CDR3 contains 16 residues. The CDR3 nucleotides are TGCACCAGGGCCATGAATTCCACAGGGAGAATGGGTCGCTACACCTTC. Its translation: CTRAMNSTGRMGRYTF.

This chain connects TRBV6-2 or TRBV6-3 to TRBJ2-2, with D hard to call. The germline V gene encodes CDR1 MNHEY and CDR2 SVGEGT. The CDR3 is 17 amino acids. V gave up 4 bases and J gave up 9 bases, with 24 bases separating them. In nucleotides, the CDR3 is TGTGCCAGCAGTTCCCCACATGCAGTCGCTCTCCGTTGGGAGCTGTTTTTT. It codes for CASSSPHAVALRWELFF.

The chain carries TRBV5-1 and TRBJ2-5, with 7 nucleotides matching TRBD1. The CDR3 extends over 14 amino acids. The germline CDR1 and CDR2 sequences are SGHRS and YFSETQ. The trim removed 5 bases at V and 3 bases at J, leaving 7 bases unmatched. The CDR3, as DNA: TGCGCCAGCAGGGCGAACACAGGGGAAGAGACCCAGTACTTC. It is translated as CASRANTGEETQYF.

This clone has only a few counts. The CDR3 region has the DNA TGTGCCAGCAGTTCCAACAGTATGAACACTGAAGCTTTCTTT. Its protein product is CASSSNSMNTEAFF. The V gene is TRBV2, the J gene TRBJ1-1, with no clear D. V shed 5 bases and J shed 0 bases, with 10 bases lying between them. The CDR3 extends over 14 amino acids. CDR1 and CDR2 from the germline V gene are SNHLY and FYNNEI.

CDR3 bases: TGCGCCAGCAGCTTGGTGGGGACAGGGGACACCGGGGAGCTGTTTTTT. Residues: CASSLVGTGDTGELFF. The V gene is TRBV5-1, the J gene TRBJ2-2; TRBD1 matches 10 bases. The CDR3 extends over 16 amino acids. Germline V lookup: CDR1 SGHRS, CDR2 YFSETQ. J was trimmed by 3 bases and V by 0 bases; bases with no gene match: 2.

J is TRBJ2-7 and V is TRBV11-2; tentative D call: TRBD2 (6 bases). Trimming took off 1 base at V and 4 bases at J, with 11 bases between the two ends. The CDR3 has 14 amino acids. Germline V gene data show CDR1 as SGHAT and CDR2 as FQNNGV. For the CDR3, the DNA is TGTGCCAGCAGCTTAGGGCGGGGCGAATACGAGCAGTACTTC. It yields the protein CASSLGRGEYEQYF.

The chain has TRBV21-1 and TRBJ1-3; the DNA was not compared with TRBD1, the D call given in the table. TRBV21-1 is labeled a pseudogene. CDR3 length equals 17 residues. CDR3 nucleotides: TGTGCCAGCAGCAATTCGGAGACAGGGGACTCTGGAAACACCATATATTTT. This gives the protein CASSNSETGDSGNTIYF.

The gene calls are TRBV4-3 and TRBJ2-1; a possible D gene is TRBD2 (5 bases). Per germline, CDR1 LGHNA and CDR2 YSLEER. The CDR3 is 17 residues long. Trimming removed 0 bases from V and 2 bases from J, with 14 bases in between. DNA for the CDR3: TGCGCCAGCAGCCAAGATTGGCAGGCCGGGGCCTACAATGAGCAGTTCTTC. Encoded protein: CASSQDWQAGAYNEQFF.

The CDR3 here is CASSLAPDSPLGGYTF. The CDR3 DNA is TGTGCCAGCAGTTTGGCCCCGGACAGCCCCCTTGGGGGCTACACCTTC. The genes are TRBV27 and TRBJ1-2, with D perhaps matching TRBD1 (6 bases). Trimming removed 3 bases at V and 8 bases at J, with 22 bases between. This CDR3 contains 16 residues. Germline V lookup: CDR1 MNHEY, CDR2 SMNVEV (reference sequence).

The chain links TRBV9 to TRBJ2-2; 10 bases are shared with TRBD2. The CDR3 length is 15 residues. CDR1 is SGDLS and CDR2 is YYNGEE in the germline V gene. The V gene end was trimmed by 6 bases and the J gene end by 3 bases; junction bases not matched to a gene: 5. In DNA, the CDR3 is TGTGCCAGCACCCCAAGCGGGGGGGACACCGGGGAGCTGTTTTTT. Translated: CASTPSGGDTGELFF. Filled out from reference TRBV9 and TRBJ2-2, the complete variable domain reads DSGVTQTPKHLITATGQRVTLRCSPRSGDLSVYWYQQSLDQGLQFLIQYYNGEERAKGNILERFSAQQFPDLHSELNLSSLELGDSALYFCASTPSGGDTGELFFGEGSRLTVL.

The V gene is TRBV5-8, the J gene TRBJ2-7, with no clear D. The CDR3 spans 12 residues. The V end was cut by 0 bases, the J end by 2 bases, with 3 bases between. Germline CDR1 SGHTS, CDR2 YDEGEE. DNA of the CDR3: TGTGCCAGCAGCTTGGCTGCCTACGAGCAGTACTTC. Its translation: CASSLAAYEQYF.

The chain carries TRBV7-9 and TRBJ2-2, with D possibly TRBD2 on 6 matching bases. CDR1 is SEHNR, CDR2 FQNEAQ, per germline (reference sequence). The V end lost 0 bases, the J end lost 7 bases, and 6 bases lay between the germline ends. The CDR3 length is 13 residues. CDR3 in DNA: TGTGCCAGCAGCTTAGCGGAGGGCGGGGAGCTGTTTTTT. Its protein product is CASSLAEGGELFF.

J is TRBJ1-1 and V is TRBV3-1 (or the pseudogene TRBV3-2); D uncertain. With 4 bases removed from V and 0 bases from J, the gap between germline ends came to 12 bases. Germline V gives CDR1 LGHDT, CDR2 YNNKEL (reference sequence). The CDR3 spans 15 residues. The CDR3: CASSLNSGMNTEAFF. The CDR3 bases are TGTGCCAGCAGCCTAAATTCAGGTATGAACACTGAAGCTTTCTTT.

The chain couples TRBV6-6 to TRBJ2-7, with D maybe TRBD2 (6 bases). V lost 5 bases and J lost 4, with 27 bases in between. The CDR3 totals 18 residues. In germline, CDR1 is MNHNY, CDR2 SVGAGI (reference sequence). The CDR3 sequence: CASSPGGLASRFGYEQYF. The CDR3 DNA is TGTGCCAGCAGTCCAGGCGGGCTAGCGAGCCGTTTCGGGTACGAGCAGTACTTC.

This clone appeared a single time. Because the CDR3's place on the DNA is in doubt, the DNA is left out and the CDR3 is given as listed by TCRdb. V gene TRBV2 combines with J gene TRBJ1-1; TRBD1 is the table's D call and was not checked against the DNA. 14 amino acids form the CDR3, both terminal residues included. Germline V gene data show CDR1 as SNHLY and CDR2 as FYNNEI. The CDR3 here is CASSSSDRGLEAFF.

The chain couples TRBV9 to TRBJ1-6; possibly TRBD1 for D (5 bases). Per the germline V gene, CDR1 is SGDLS and CDR2 is YYNGEE. V lost 3 bases and J lost 7, with 14 bases in between. The CDR3 has 15 amino acids. The CDR3 spells CASSAGGQGNSPLHF. The CDR3 bases are TGTGCCAGCAGCGCAGGAGGGCAGGGCAATTCACCCCTCCACTTT.